This T cell receptor (beta chain) was sequenced in a study of cytomegalovirus exposure and HLA in healthy donors. Study overall: An analysis done earlier identified around 100 million unique TCR beta sequences from approximately 180 million T cells.

General study points: In a later analysis, TCR association rates varied by HLA locus: DRB1 most, HLA-C fewest.

The CDR3 has 15 residues. Between the trimmed V and J ends, which lost 0 bases and 2 bases, there was a span of 12 bases. The germline gives CDR1 SGHDT, CDR2 YYEEEE. Primers included in the PCR were 60 Vbeta and 13 Jbeta primers. Repertoires were generated with immunoSEQ multiplex PCR, while TCRdb's copy carries only in-frame clones and drops some. The table includes around 150,000 clones, 70% to 80% detected once. Healthy people donating bone marrow made up the donors. The study sampled nominally healthy donors, though unrecorded immune exposures were likely. Notes on this clone: Its target is not known.

The sample consisted of PBMCs. The origin of this receptor is a woman in her forties or fifties in good health and CMV-seronegative. The V gene is TRBV5-6, the J gene TRBJ2-7, with a possible D match to TRBD1 (5 bases). CDR3 DNA sequence: TGTGCCAGCAGCTTGGAGCCAGGGTATACCTACGAGCAGTACTTC. Translation: CASSLEPGYTYEQYF.